Listed below are T cell receptor beta chains from one sample, sequenced in a study of T-cell memory formation after mild COVID-19. TCRdb passed the 5' RACE reads through MiXCR, listing each CDR3 protein once. The sample has 500,000 to 650,000 distinct CDR3 sequences; about 20% are singletons. Specimen: PBMCs or a T cell subset sorted from them (not recorded which). These receptors all stem from an adult woman who had mild COVID-19 (a few samples of this study predate the infection). Cell type and time point are not known. CDR3s include the opening cysteine and the closing phenylalanine or tryptophan. Fields, in order: D gene, V gene, J gene, clone size, CDR3 protein, CDR3 DNA. D genes are given only for firm matches. Not every row has a clone size; where given, it reads once, few, many or a size class.

>.|TRBV27|TRBJ2-7|.
CASSFSQGFGQYF
TGTGCCAGCAGTTTTAGTCAGGGGTTTGGGCAGTACTTC
>.|TRBV9|TRBJ2-3|.
CASSVDTGRGDTQYF
TGTGCCAGCAGCGTAGACACAGGGAGGGGAGATACGCAGTATTTT
>TRBD2|TRBV14|TRBJ2-5|.
CASSQGLSSGQETQYF
TGTGCCAGCAGCCAAGGGCTATCTAGCGGGCAAGAGACCCAGTACTTC
>.|TRBV15|TRBJ2-7|.
CATRGSYEQYF
TGTGCCACCAGGGGAAGCTACGAGCAGTACTTC
>.|TRBV18|TRBJ2-3|.
CASSPLPGVSTDTQYF
TGTGCCAGCTCACCCCTTCCGGGAGTGAGCACAGATACGCAGTATTTT
>.|TRBV6-2/TRBV6-3|TRBJ1-6|.
CASSTTGRSPLHF
TGTGCCAGCAGTACCACTGGGCGCTCACCCCTCCACTTT
>TRBD1|TRBV15|TRBJ1-5|.
CATSTDRVSNQPQHF
TGTGCCACCAGCACTGACAGGGTTTCAAATCAGCCCCAGCATTTT
>.|TRBV6-5|TRBJ1-5|.
CASSDKGNQPQHF
TGTGCCAGCAGCGACAAGGGGAATCAGCCCCAGCATTTT
>.|TRBV2|TRBJ1-5|few
CASSQDGTNQPQHF
TGTGCCAGCAGTCAAGATGGAACCAATCAGCCCCAGCATTTT
>.|TRBV6-5|TRBJ1-2|.
CASRDSGYYGYTF
TGTGCCAGCAGAGATTCAGGGTACTATGGCTACACCTTC
>.|TRBV30|TRBJ2-7|few
CAWTTLKYEQYF
TGTGCCTGGACCACACTAAAATACGAGCAGTACTTC
>.|TRBV7-9|TRBJ1-1|few
CASSLWSEGDHEAFF
TGTGCCAGCAGCTTATGGTCGGAGGGTGACCATGAAGCTTTCTTT
>.|TRBV5-1|TRBJ2-6|.
CASRVTVGNVLTF
TGCGCCAGCCGGGTGACTGTCGGCAACGTCCTGACTTTC
>.|TRBV5-1|TRBJ2-1|many
CASSLVRDSPFNEQFF
TGCGCCAGCAGCTTGGTCCGGGACTCACCCTTCAATGAGCAGTTCTTC
>.|TRBV6-5|TRBJ1-3|.
CASSSDPNSGNTIYF
TGTGCCAGCAGCTCCGACCCGAACTCTGGAAACACCATATATTTT
>.|TRBV5-1|TRBJ1-2|.
CASSLGRGSSLGYTF
TGCGCCAGCAGCTTGGGTCGGGGCTCGTCGCTTGGCTACACCTTC
>.|TRBV5-6|TRBJ2-1|.
CASSLVRGIGDEQFF
TGTGCCAGCAGCTTGGTTAGGGGTATCGGGGATGAGCAGTTCTTC
>TRBD1|TRBV6-5|TRBJ1-1|.
CASSGDRANTEAFF
TGTGCCAGCAGCGGGGACAGGGCGAACACTGAAGCTTTCTTT
>TRBD1|TRBV20-1|TRBJ1-1|.
CSASGTENTEAFF
TGCAGTGCTTCCGGGACAGAGAACACTGAAGCTTTCTTT
>.|TRBV12-3/TRBV12-4|TRBJ1-1|.
CASSPPRALTEAFF
TGTGCCAGCAGCCCACCTCGGGCCCTCACTGAAGCTTTCTTT
>TRBD1|TRBV7-2|TRBJ1-6|many
CASSKQGAGYNSPLHF
TGTGCCAGCAGCAAACAGGGGGCAGGATATAATTCACCCCTCCACTTT
>.|TRBV20-1|TRBJ2-1|few
CSARDPSWQHNEQFF
TGCAGTGCTAGGGATCCTAGCTGGCAACACAATGAGCAGTTCTTC
>TRBD1|TRBV29-1|TRBJ1-3|few
CSGSTGAGNTIYF
TGCAGCGGTTCGACAGGGGCTGGAAACACCATATATTTT
>TRBD1|TRBV27|TRBJ2-5|few
CASSLNRGRETQYF
TGTGCCAGCAGTTTAAACAGGGGGCGAGAGACCCAGTACTTC
>.|TRBV4-2|TRBJ2-7|.
CASSQGQVLSYEQYF
TGTGCCAGCAGCCAAGGACAGGTCCTCTCCTACGAGCAGTACTTC
>.|TRBV12-3/TRBV12-4|TRBJ1-3|many
CASSLEGSGNTIYF
TGTGCCAGCAGTTTAGAGGGATCTGGAAACACCATATATTTT
>.|TRBV19|TRBJ1-5|few
CASSILDGNNQPQHF
TGTGCCAGTAGTATCCTCGACGGAAACAATCAGCCCCAGCATTTT
>.|TRBV27|TRBJ2-7|.
CASSLSPGGLVDEQYF
TGTGCCAGCAGTTTATCCCCTGGCGGTCTTGTTGACGAGCAGTACTTC
>.|TRBV14|TRBJ2-2|few
CASSQLGSNTGELFF
TGTGCCAGCAGCCAACTTGGGTCGAACACCGGGGAGCTGTTTTTT
>TRBD1|TRBV6-6|TRBJ1-1|.
CASSLHPGGHGTTEAFF
TGTGCCAGCAGCCTCCATCCAGGGGGCCACGGAACCACTGAAGCTTTCTTT
>.|TRBV3-1|TRBJ2-2|.
CASLIRRENTGELFF
TGTGCCAGCCTTATAAGGAGAGAAAACACCGGGGAGCTGTTTTTT
>.|TRBV20-1|TRBJ2-7|.
CSARSFGGDEQYF
TGCAGTGCTAGAAGTTTCGGGGGCGACGAGCAGTACTTC
>.|TRBV7-2|TRBJ2-7|.
CASSFRSGREQYF
TGTGCCAGCAGCTTTAGATCGGGGCGCGAGCAGTACTTC
>TRBD2|TRBV7-2|TRBJ2-5|.
CASSLGLVAGGTGQETQYF
TGTGCCAGCAGCTTAGGTCTGGTAGCGGGAGGAACGGGGCAAGAGACCCAGTACTTC
>TRBD2|TRBV7-2|TRBJ2-1|.
CASSHSGTTLLHNEQFF
TGTGCCAGCAGTCATTCCGGGACTACCCTACTTCACAATGAGCAGTTCTTC
>.|TRBV5-4|TRBJ2-5|.
CASSFGAGTQETQYF
TGTGCCAGCAGCTTTGGGGCAGGGACCCAAGAGACCCAGTACTTC
>TRBD2|TRBV24-1|TRBJ2-5|.
CATSDPMMTSGIQETQYF
TGTGCCACCAGTGACCCTATGATGACTAGCGGGATCCAAGAGACCCAGTACTTC
>TRBD1|TRBV3-1|TRBJ1-5|few
CASSRTGVSQPQHF
TGTGCCAGCAGCCGAACAGGGGTAAGTCAGCCCCAGCATTTT
>.|TRBV12-3/TRBV12-4|TRBJ1-2|.
CASSTRGGADGYTF
TGTGCCAGCAGTACCCGGGGGGGGGCGGATGGCTACACCTTC
>.|TRBV7-8|TRBJ1-5|.
CASSLLAGYNQPQHF
TGTGCCAGCAGCTTGTTGGCAGGGTACAATCAGCCCCAGCATTTT
>.|TRBV20-1|TRBJ1-1|.
CSARLTGNEAFF
TGCAGTGCTAGGTTGACGGGCAATGAAGCTTTCTTT
>.|TRBV21-1|TRBJ1-1|.
CASSIYRIRNTEAFF
TGTGCCAGCAGCATCTACAGGATTCGGAACACTGAAGCTTTCTTT
>.|TRBV20-1|TRBJ2-3|once
CSARVSTDTQYF
TGCAGTGCTAGAGTTAGCACAGATACGCAGTATTTT
>.|TRBV6-2/TRBV6-3|TRBJ2-7|.
CASSPTTGVTYEQYF
TGTGCCAGCAGTCCAACCACGGGGGTAACCTACGAGCAGTACTTC
>TRBD2|TRBV24-1|TRBJ2-1|many
CATRPGTSGNEQFF
TGTGCCACCAGGCCCGGGACTAGCGGCAATGAGCAGTTCTTC
>.|TRBV7-6|TRBJ2-4|few
CAAFRVSKNIQYF
TGTGCAGCGTTTCGGGTTTCCAAAAACATTCAGTACTTC
>.|TRBV7-6|TRBJ1-3|few
CASSRTLDLSGNTIYF
TGTGCCAGCAGCCGGACCTTAGACCTCTCTGGAAACACCATATATTTT
>TRBD2|TRBV5-1|TRBJ2-7|few
CASSPRPAGAGAYEQYF
TGCGCCAGCAGTCCCCGACCAGCGGGAGCGGGAGCCTACGAGCAGTACTTC
>.|TRBV21-1|TRBJ2-5|.
CASVCRTEETQYF
TGTGCCAGCGTTTGTAGGACAGAAGAGACCCAGTACTTC
>TRBD1|TRBV4-3|TRBJ2-7|few
CASSQSGTGGGKQYF
TGCGCCAGCAGCCAGTCCGGGACAGGGGGCGGTAAGCAGTACTTC
>TRBD2|TRBV28|TRBJ2-7|few
CASSPWTSIPYEQYF
TGTGCCAGCAGTCCCTGGACTAGTATCCCCTACGAGCAGTACTTC
>TRBD1|TRBV5-1|TRBJ1-5|few
CASSLEQGRVQPQHF
TGCGCCAGCAGCTTAGAACAGGGGCGTGTTCAGCCCCAGCATTTT
>.|TRBV7-9|TRBJ1-1|.
CASSPAIGGGTEAFF
TGTGCCAGCAGTCCCGCTATAGGGGGAGGCACTGAAGCTTTCTTT
>.|TRBV15|TRBJ2-3|.
CATSSELSPVGEDTQYF
TGTGCCACCAGCAGTGAACTATCCCCGGTGGGAGAGGATACGCAGTATTTT
>.|TRBV9|TRBJ2-1|few
CASSAGDRTYNEQFF
TGTGCCAGCTCCGCTGGAGACAGGACCTACAATGAGCAGTTCTTC
>.|TRBV9|TRBJ2-1|few
CASNTGSLEHSYNEQFF
TGTGCCAGCAACACAGGGTCTCTAGAACACTCCTACAATGAGCAGTTCTTC
>.|TRBV27|TRBJ1-5|few
CASSRDRLPNQPQHF
TGTGCCAGCAGCCGTGACAGGTTGCCAAATCAGCCCCAGCATTTT
>.|TRBV19|TRBJ2-5|.
CASSIGTTPETQYF
TGTGCCAGTAGTATTGGGACGACCCCAGAGACCCAGTACTTC
>TRBD2|TRBV4-2|TRBJ2-5|.
CASSQASGGPKETQYF
TGTGCCAGCAGCCAAGCGTCGGGAGGGCCGAAAGAGACCCAGTACTTC
>.|TRBV4-3|TRBJ2-1|few
CASSLQRTASYNEQFF
TGCGCCAGCAGCCTACAGCGGACAGCATCCTACAATGAGCAGTTCTTC